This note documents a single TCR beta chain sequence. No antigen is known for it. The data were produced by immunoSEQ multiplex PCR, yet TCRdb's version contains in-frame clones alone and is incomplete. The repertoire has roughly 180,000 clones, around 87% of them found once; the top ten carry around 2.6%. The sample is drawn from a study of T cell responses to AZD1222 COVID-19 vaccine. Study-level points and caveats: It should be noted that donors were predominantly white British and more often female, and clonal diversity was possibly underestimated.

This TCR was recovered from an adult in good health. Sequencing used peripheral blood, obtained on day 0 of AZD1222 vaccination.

The DNA for the CDR3 is TGTGCCAGCGGGACCGGACTAGCCACCGGGGAGCTGTTTTTT. It translates to CASGTGLATGELFF. The chain carries TRBV5-6 and TRBJ2-2; 8 positions agree with TRBD2. The CDR3 extends over 14 amino acids. CDR1 and CDR2 from the germline V gene are SGHDT and YYEEEE. The trim removed 7 bases at V and 4 bases at J, leaving 6 bases unmatched. The full variable domain, its missing parts supplied by reference TRBV5-6 and TRBJ2-2, is DAGVTQSPTHLIKTRGQQVTLRCSPKSGHDTVSWYQQALGQGPQFIFQYYEEEERQRGNFPDRFSGHQFPNYSSELNVNALLLGDSALYLCASGTGLATGELFFGEGSRLTVL.